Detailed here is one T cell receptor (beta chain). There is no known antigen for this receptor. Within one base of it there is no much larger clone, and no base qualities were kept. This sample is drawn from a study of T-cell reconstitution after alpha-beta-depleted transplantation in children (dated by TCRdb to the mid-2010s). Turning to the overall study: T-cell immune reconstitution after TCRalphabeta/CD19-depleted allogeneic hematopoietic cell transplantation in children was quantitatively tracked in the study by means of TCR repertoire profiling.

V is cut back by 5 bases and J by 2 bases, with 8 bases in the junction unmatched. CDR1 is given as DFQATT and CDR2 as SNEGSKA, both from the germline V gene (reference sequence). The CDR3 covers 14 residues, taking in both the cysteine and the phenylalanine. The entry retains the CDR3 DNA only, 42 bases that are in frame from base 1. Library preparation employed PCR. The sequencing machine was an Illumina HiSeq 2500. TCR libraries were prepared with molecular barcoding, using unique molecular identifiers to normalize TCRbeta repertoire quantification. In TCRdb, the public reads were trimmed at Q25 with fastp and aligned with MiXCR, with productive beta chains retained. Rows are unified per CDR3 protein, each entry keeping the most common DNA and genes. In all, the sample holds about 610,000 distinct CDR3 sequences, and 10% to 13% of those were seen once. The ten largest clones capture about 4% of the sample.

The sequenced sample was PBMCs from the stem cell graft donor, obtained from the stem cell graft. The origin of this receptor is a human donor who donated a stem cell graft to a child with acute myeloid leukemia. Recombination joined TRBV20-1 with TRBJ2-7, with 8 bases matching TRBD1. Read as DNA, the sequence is TGCAGTGCTCCTCCCCGGGACAGGACCTACGAGCAGTACTTC. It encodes CSAPPRDRTYEQYF.